Listed here are 14 T cell receptor beta chains from one sample, sequenced in a study of shared clonotypes between healthy human individuals. TCRdb's copy holds only in-frame clones and misses some; the assay was immunoSEQ multiplex PCR. Among about 2.3 million clones listed, over 85% were seen once. Material: naive CD4+ T cells from PBMCs. The sample's subset: CD45RA+ positively selected. The receptor source for this set is a man between 18 and 29 years old in good health. Some clones in this sample may be carry-over from other donors' samples.

This chain connects TRBV6-5 to TRBJ2-2; 11 bases are shared with TRBD2. Germline CDR1 reads MNHEY; CDR2 reads SVGAGI. This CDR3 comprises 16 residues. Trimming cost V 4 bases and J 5 bases; bases outside gene matches: 6. The CDR3 spells CASSSIAGGTTGELFF. For the CDR3, the DNA is TGTGCCAGCAGTTCAATAGCGGGAGGGACGACCGGGGAGCTGTTTTTT.

In the case of this clone: The sample contains more than one DNA sequence encoding this CDR3. The chain couples TRBV28 to TRBJ1-2; D is unresolved. With 7 bases removed from V and 2 bases from J, the gap between germline ends came to 8 bases. Germline V gives CDR1 MDHEN, CDR2 SYDVKM. The CDR3 loop spans 12 amino acids. The CDR3 nucleotides are TGTGCCAGCATCGGAGGGAACTATGGCTACACCTTC. Protein product: CASIGGNYGYTF.

Comment on this clone: Different DNA sequences within this sample yield the same CDR3. This chain joins TRBV5-1 and TRBJ2-3; D unclear. CDR3 size: 14 residues. V was shortened by 3 bases and J by 0 bases, with 8 bases between the two germline ends. Germline CDR1 SGHRS, CDR2 YFSETQ. CDR3 protein: CASSSATSTDTQYF. The CDR3 DNA reads as TGCGCCAGCAGCTCCGCGACCAGCACAGATACGCAGTATTTT.

This chain links TRBV5-1 with TRBJ2-7, with 11 bases identical to TRBD2. J lost 2 bases, V lost 3 bases, and 4 bases had no gene match. CDR1 and CDR2 from the germline V gene are SGHRS and YFSETQ. The CDR3 spans 15 residues. The CDR3 reads CASSSIAGGTYEQYF. The CDR3 DNA follows: TGCGCCAGCAGCTCTATAGCGGGAGGGACCTACGAGCAGTACTTC.

The chain links TRBV11-2 to TRBJ2-5; TRBD1 might be the D (6 bases). This CDR3 spans 14 amino acids. Germline-derived CDR1 and CDR2 are SGHAT and FQNNGV. V lost 4 bases, J lost 5 bases, and 14 bases lay in between. The CDR3 loop reads CASSSRGGYETQYF. DNA of the CDR3: TGTGCCAGCAGCTCCCGTGGGGGCTATGAGACCCAGTACTTC.

The V and J genes are TRBV4-3 and TRBJ2-2; tentative D call: TRBD2 (5 bases). V gave up 4 bases and J gave up 0 bases, with 12 bases separating them. The germline CDR1 and CDR2 sequences are LGHNA and YSLEER. The CDR3 is 16 residues long. The CDR3, as DNA: TGCGCCAGCAGCCTACGAGGGCAGCCGAACACCGGGGAGCTGTTTTTT. Encoded protein: CASSLRGQPNTGELFF.

This chain joins TRBV5-4 and TRBJ1-3, with D perhaps TRBD1 (6 bases). The CDR3 covers 15 residues. Trimming stripped 4 bases from V and 2 bases from J, with 13 bases between. Germline CDR1 and CDR2: SGHNT and YYREEE (reference sequence). As DNA, the CDR3 is TGTGCCAGCAGCCTTGACAACAGGGCTGGAAACACCATATATTTT. Translated: CASSLDNRAGNTIYF.

The J gene is TRBJ2-5, the V gene TRBV18; tentative D call: TRBD1 (6 bases). The CDR3 loop spans 14 amino acids. Germline V CDR1 and CDR2: KGHSH, LQKENI. V was shortened by 0 bases and J by 5 bases, with 10 bases between the two germline ends. Here the CDR3 DNA reads TGTGCCAGCTCACCACCGGGGACAAGGGAGACCCAGTACTTC. The encoded protein is CASSPPGTRETQYF.

The genes are TRBV4-2 and TRBJ1-2, with 8 bases lining up with TRBD1. Germline CDR1 reads LGHNA; CDR2 reads YNFKEQ. This CDR3 is built from 15 residues. Trimming took 1 base from V and 4 from J; bases not matched to a gene: 5. Here the CDR3 reads CASSQAGQGAYGYTF. CDR3 DNA: TGTGCCAGCAGCCAAGCTGGGCAGGGGGCCTATGGCTACACCTTC.

The chain couples TRBV7-3 to TRBJ2-1; TRBD1 or TRBD2 may be the D gene (5 bases each). The CDR3 extends over 16 amino acids. V was trimmed by 4 bases and J by 3 bases, leaving 16 bases between them. Germline V gives CDR1 SGHTA, CDR2 FQGTGA. CDR3 sequence: CASSSPLGTNYNEQFF. DNA for the CDR3: TGTGCCAGCAGCTCCCCTCTGGGGACCAACTACAATGAGCAGTTCTTC. Supplemented by reference TRBV7-3 and TRBJ2-1, the full variable domain reads GAGVSQTPSNKVTEKGKYVELRCDPISGHTALYWYRQSLGQGPEFLIYFQGTGAADDSGLPNDRFFAVRPEGSVSTLKIQRTERGDSAVYLCASSSPLGTNYNEQFFGPGTRLTVL.

This chain joins TRBV30 and TRBJ2-2; 7 bases are shared with TRBD2. The CDR3 is 14 amino acids. Trimming removed 7 bases from V and 7 bases from J; junction bases left unmatched: 12. CDR1 and CDR2 (germline): GTSNPN, SVGIG (reference sequence). The CDR3 spells CAYNHRGVGGELFF. The CDR3 DNA reads TGTGCCTATAACCACCGGGGGGTCGGCGGGGAGCTGTTTTTT. Full variable domain (rest looked up from reference TRBV30 and TRBJ2-2): SQTIHQWPATLVQPVGSPLSLECTVEGTSNPNLYWYRQAAGRGLQLLFYSVGIGQISSEVPQNLSASRPQDRQFILSSKKLLLSDSGFYLCAYNHRGVGGELFFGEGSRLTVL.

Regarding this clone: The sample contains more than one DNA sequence encoding this CDR3. The V and J genes are TRBV28 and TRBJ1-3; D is unresolved. Germline CDR1 reads MDHEN; CDR2 reads SYDVKM. Trimming took 6 bases from V and 1 from J, leaving 10 bases between them. The CDR3 is 14 amino acids. The DNA of the CDR3 is TGTGCCAGCAGCCCCCCGCGGTCTGGAAACACCATATATTTT. Translated, it gives CASSPPRSGNTIYF.

The rearrangement uses TRBV7-3 and TRBJ1-1, with a tentative D call TRBD1 (5 bases). V gave up 2 bases and J gave up 3 bases, with 10 bases separating them. Per the germline V gene, CDR1 is SGHTA and CDR2 is FQGTGA. The length of the CDR3 is 14 residues. The CDR3 coding sequence is TGTGCCAGCAGCTTATCAGGGACGGACACTGAAGCTTTCTTT. This codes for CASSLSGTDTEAFF.

This sequence joins TRBV4-1 and TRBJ1-5, with unresolved D. The germline gives CDR1 MGHRA, CDR2 YSYEKL. The CDR3 has 15 residues. Deletions cut 1 base from V and 5 bases from J, with 12 bases between. The chain's CDR3 is CASSQGGVGDQPQHF. The CDR3 nucleotides are TGCGCCAGCAGCCAAGGAGGTGTGGGTGATCAGCCCCAGCATTTT.